This is a list of T cell receptor beta chains from one sample in a study of blood T cell repertoires in COVID-19. Produced via immunoSEQ multiplex PCR; TCRdb's table is partial and in-frame only. Altogether about 230,000 clones are present, approximately 87% being singletons, with the ten largest covering approximately 2.6%. Sequenced input: peripheral blood. The source of these receptors is a woman in her seventies with active or convalescent COVID-19. The CDR3 runs from the conserved cysteine through the conserved F or W. A D gene is named only where the DNA matches it firmly. Clone size is not always given. Where it is, it says once, few, many or a class for expanded clones.

clone_size: NA; v_call: TRBV7-3; d_call: NA; j_call: TRBJ2-6; cdr3_nt: TGTGCCAGCAGCCAACACATGGCTGGGGCCAACGTCCTGACTTTC; cdr3_aa: CASSQHMAGANVLTF
clone_size: NA; v_call: TRBV2; d_call: TRBD1; j_call: TRBJ1-2; cdr3_nt: TGTGCCAGCAGTCGGACAGGAACAGGCTATGGCTACACCTTC; cdr3_aa: CASSRTGTGYGYTF
clone_size: NA; v_call: TRBV6-2/TRBV6-3; d_call: TRBD2; j_call: TRBJ2-1; cdr3_nt: TGTGCCAGCAGCCCCCCTAGCGGGGGGGCGGGGGAGCAGTTCTTC; cdr3_aa: CASSPPSGGAGEQFF
clone_size: NA; v_call: TRBV15; d_call: TRBD1; j_call: TRBJ2-7; cdr3_nt: TGTGCCACCAGCAGAGGCGGGACAGGCTCCTACGAGCAGTACTTC; cdr3_aa: CATSRGGTGSYEQYF
clone_size: NA; v_call: TRBV2; d_call: NA; j_call: TRBJ1-5; cdr3_nt: TGTGCCAGCAGTGTACAGGGTTGGGGCAATCAGCCCCAGCATTTT; cdr3_aa: CASSVQGWGNQPQHF
clone_size: NA; v_call: TRBV15; d_call: TRBD1; j_call: TRBJ2-6; cdr3_nt: TGTGCCACCAGCAGAGATCCCACAGGGGCTTCCTCTGGGGCCAACGTCCTGACTTTC; cdr3_aa: CATSRDPTGASSGANVLTF
clone_size: NA; v_call: TRBV4-1; d_call: NA; j_call: TRBJ2-1; cdr3_nt: TGCGCCAGCAGCCAAGTAGGGCAGGGAGGCAATGAGCAGTTCTTC; cdr3_aa: CASSQVGQGGNEQFF
clone_size: NA; v_call: TRBV2; d_call: TRBD2; j_call: TRBJ2-7; cdr3_nt: TGTGCCAGCAGTGACACCCTAGCGGGTTCCTACGAGCAGTACTTC; cdr3_aa: CASSDTLAGSYEQYF
clone_size: NA; v_call: TRBV9; d_call: TRBD1; j_call: TRBJ1-6; cdr3_nt: TGTGCCAGCAGCGGCCGGACAGGGGTTGGTTCACCCCTCCACTTT; cdr3_aa: CASSGRTGVGSPLHF
clone_size: NA; v_call: TRBV2; d_call: NA; j_call: TRBJ1-6; cdr3_nt: TGTGCCACCCGACGGGCGAGGGATTCACCCCTCCACTTT; cdr3_aa: CATRRARDSPLHF
clone_size: NA; v_call: TRBV28; d_call: TRBD1; j_call: TRBJ2-2; cdr3_nt: TGTGCCAGCAGTGCGTACGGGACAGCGAACACCGGGGAGCTGTTTTTT; cdr3_aa: CASSAYGTANTGELFF
clone_size: NA; v_call: TRBV11-3; d_call: TRBD2; j_call: TRBJ2-7; cdr3_nt: TGTGCCAGCAGCTTGGGAGGGACTAGTGACTACGAGCAGTACTTC; cdr3_aa: CASSLGGTSDYEQYF
clone_size: NA; v_call: TRBV5-1; d_call: NA; j_call: TRBJ1-2; cdr3_nt: TGCGCCAGCAGCTTGGGACAGGCCCTTTGGGGCTACACCTTC; cdr3_aa: CASSLGQALWGYTF
clone_size: few; v_call: TRBV12-3/TRBV12-4; d_call: NA; j_call: TRBJ2-5; cdr3_nt: TGTGCCAGCTCACAGAACGGAGAGACCCAGTACTTC; cdr3_aa: CASSQNGETQYF
clone_size: NA; v_call: TRBV12-3/TRBV12-4; d_call: NA; j_call: TRBJ1-4; cdr3_nt: TGTGCCAGCAAAGGAGGGTATGAAAAACTGTTTTTT; cdr3_aa: CASKGGYEKLFF
clone_size: NA; v_call: TRBV6-5; d_call: NA; j_call: TRBJ2-7; cdr3_nt: TGTGCCAGCAGTTACTCGAGGCAGTCCTACGAGCAGTACTTC; cdr3_aa: CASSYSRQSYEQYF
clone_size: NA; v_call: TRBV6-1; d_call: TRBD2; j_call: TRBJ2-1; cdr3_nt: TGTGCCAGCAGTGAGCTAGCGGGAGGGCCGTACAATGAGCAGTTCTTC; cdr3_aa: CASSELAGGPYNEQFF
clone_size: many; v_call: TRBV9; d_call: NA; j_call: TRBJ2-2; cdr3_nt: TGTGCCAGCAGCGTAGACGCTAGCGCCGGGAACACCGGGGAGCTGTTTTTT; cdr3_aa: CASSVDASAGNTGELFF
clone_size: NA; v_call: TRBV5-5; d_call: NA; j_call: TRBJ2-5; cdr3_nt: TGTGCCAGCAGCAGATCCAGGGTTTCAGAGACCCAGTACTTC; cdr3_aa: CASSRSRVSETQYF
clone_size: NA; v_call: TRBV5-1; d_call: NA; j_call: TRBJ2-3; cdr3_nt: TGCGCCAGCAGCAAGCAGGGGCCAGATACGCAGTATTTT; cdr3_aa: CASSKQGPDTQYF
clone_size: NA; v_call: TRBV28; d_call: NA; j_call: TRBJ2-6; cdr3_nt: TGTGCCAGTCAGAGAGGGTCTGGGGCCAACGTCCTGACTTTC; cdr3_aa: CASQRGSGANVLTF
clone_size: few; v_call: TRBV7-6; d_call: NA; j_call: TRBJ1-2; cdr3_nt: TGTGCCAGCAGTGAGGGAGGGTATGGCTACACCTTC; cdr3_aa: CASSEGGYGYTF
clone_size: few; v_call: TRBV24-1; d_call: NA; j_call: TRBJ2-1; cdr3_nt: TGTGCCACCAGTGGCTTTGAGGCGCCGCGAAACAATGAGCAGTTCTTC; cdr3_aa: CATSGFEAPRNNEQFF
clone_size: NA; v_call: TRBV5-6; d_call: NA; j_call: TRBJ1-6; cdr3_nt: TGTGCCAGCAGCCCCTCAGGTTATAATTCACCCCTCCACTTT; cdr3_aa: CASSPSGYNSPLHF
clone_size: NA; v_call: TRBV5-4; d_call: TRBD2; j_call: TRBJ2-5; cdr3_nt: TGTGCCAGCAGCTTGGACCCAGCGGGAGGATATGAGACCCAGTACTTC; cdr3_aa: CASSLDPAGGYETQYF
clone_size: NA; v_call: TRBV9; d_call: NA; j_call: TRBJ2-1; cdr3_nt: TGTGCCAGCAGCGCCACAGGAGCTCGCTCTTACAATGAGCAGTTCTTC; cdr3_aa: CASSATGARSYNEQFF
clone_size: NA; v_call: TRBV2; d_call: TRBD2; j_call: TRBJ2-7; cdr3_nt: TGTGCCAGCACCCCTTGGACTAGCGGGGCGAAGGAGCAGTACTTC; cdr3_aa: CASTPWTSGAKEQYF
clone_size: few; v_call: TRBV7-2; d_call: NA; j_call: TRBJ2-5; cdr3_nt: TGTGCCAGCAGCTTAGTCGGTAGAGAGACCCAGTACTTC; cdr3_aa: CASSLVGRETQYF
clone_size: few; v_call: TRBV19; d_call: NA; j_call: TRBJ2-2; cdr3_nt: TGTGCCAGTAGTACCAGGGGACCCACCGGGGAGCTGTTTTTT; cdr3_aa: CASSTRGPTGELFF
clone_size: NA; v_call: TRBV6-6; d_call: NA; j_call: TRBJ2-7; cdr3_nt: TGTGCCAGCAGTTACAGGGGGGAGCAGTACTTC; cdr3_aa: CASSYRGEQYF
clone_size: NA; v_call: TRBV2; d_call: TRBD1; j_call: TRBJ1-5; cdr3_nt: TGTGCCAGCAGTGGGGACAGTGGGGATCAGCCCCAGCATTTT; cdr3_aa: CASSGDSGDQPQHF
clone_size: many; v_call: TRBV9; d_call: TRBD1; j_call: TRBJ1-2; cdr3_nt: TGTGCCAGCAGTACAGGGGACGACTATGGCTACACCTTC; cdr3_aa: CASSTGDDYGYTF
clone_size: NA; v_call: TRBV11-3; d_call: TRBD2; j_call: TRBJ2-7; cdr3_nt: TGTGCCAGCAGCCGCGGGGGGCGAAGCTCCTACGAGCAGTACTTC; cdr3_aa: CASSRGGRSSYEQYF
clone_size: NA; v_call: TRBV5-1; d_call: TRBD1; j_call: TRBJ2-1; cdr3_nt: TGCGCCAGCAGTGAGACAGGGGCGTACAATGAGCAGTTCTTC; cdr3_aa: CASSETGAYNEQFF
clone_size: NA; v_call: TRBV3-1/TRBV3-2; d_call: NA; j_call: TRBJ2-3; cdr3_nt: TGTGCCGTGGATCCCCGAACTGGAGGGCCGGTCATGACTAGCACAGATACGCAGTATTTT; cdr3_aa: CAVDPRTGGPVMTSTDTQYF
clone_size: NA; v_call: TRBV27; d_call: TRBD1; j_call: TRBJ2-3; cdr3_nt: TGTGCCAGCAGTTTAAGGGGGCAGAGCACAGATACGCAGTATTTT; cdr3_aa: CASSLRGQSTDTQYF
clone_size: NA; v_call: TRBV5-1; d_call: TRBD2; j_call: TRBJ2-3; cdr3_nt: TGCGCCAGCAGCTTGGGACTAGCGGTGGATACGCAGTATTTT; cdr3_aa: CASSLGLAVDTQYF
clone_size: NA; v_call: TRBV9; d_call: NA; j_call: TRBJ2-3; cdr3_nt: TGTGCCAGCGCTTGGACTACCACAGATACGCAGTATTTT; cdr3_aa: CASAWTTTDTQYF
clone_size: NA; v_call: TRBV20-1; d_call: NA; j_call: TRBJ2-5; cdr3_nt: TGCAGTGCTGCGGGTCAAGAGACCCAGTACTTC; cdr3_aa: CSAAGQETQYF
clone_size: NA; v_call: TRBV3-1/TRBV3-2; d_call: TRBD1; j_call: TRBJ1-1; cdr3_nt: TGTGCCAGCAGCCTCTACGGGACAGCGAACACTGAAGCTTTCTTT; cdr3_aa: CASSLYGTANTEAFF
clone_size: NA; v_call: TRBV6-5; d_call: NA; j_call: TRBJ2-1; cdr3_nt: TGTGCCAGCCTCAGTCGGGATTTAGAAGGCAATGAGCAGTTCTTC; cdr3_aa: CASLSRDLEGNEQFF
clone_size: NA; v_call: TRBV5-1; d_call: NA; j_call: TRBJ2-7; cdr3_nt: TGCGCCAGCAGCTTGGACGGGGGCGAGCAGTACTTC; cdr3_aa: CASSLDGGEQYF
clone_size: NA; v_call: TRBV30; d_call: NA; j_call: TRBJ1-6; cdr3_nt: TGTGCCATTTCCGCGGGCAGCTCCTATAATTCACCCCTCCACTTT; cdr3_aa: CAISAGSSYNSPLHF
clone_size: NA; v_call: TRBV11-3; d_call: NA; j_call: TRBJ2-1; cdr3_nt: TGTGCCAGCAGCTTCTCCCAGGGTGCGTACAATGAGCAGTTCTTC; cdr3_aa: CASSFSQGAYNEQFF
clone_size: NA; v_call: TRBV19; d_call: TRBD1; j_call: TRBJ2-2; cdr3_nt: TGTGCCAGTATACAGGGGGCGATGAACACCGGGGAGCTGTTTTTT; cdr3_aa: CASIQGAMNTGELFF
clone_size: NA; v_call: TRBV5-4; d_call: NA; j_call: TRBJ2-7; cdr3_nt: TGTGCCAGCAGCCAGGGGGGCGCGGGGTCCTACGAGCAGTACTTC; cdr3_aa: CASSQGGAGSYEQYF
clone_size: NA; v_call: TRBV6-6; d_call: TRBD2; j_call: TRBJ2-7; cdr3_nt: TGTGCCAGCAGTTACCTAGCGGGGGGGCATGGCGAGCAGTACTTC; cdr3_aa: CASSYLAGGHGEQYF
clone_size: NA; v_call: TRBV23-1; d_call: NA; j_call: TRBJ2-1; cdr3_nt: TGCGCCAGCAGTCCCCCCGGACAGAACTACAATGAGCAGTTCTTC; cdr3_aa: CASSPPGQNYNEQFF
clone_size: once; v_call: TRBV5-1; d_call: NA; j_call: TRBJ2-3; cdr3_nt: TGCGCCAGCAGCTCGAAAACAGGTACCACAGATACGCAGTATTTT; cdr3_aa: CASSSKTGTTDTQYF
clone_size: NA; v_call: TRBV18; d_call: TRBD1; j_call: TRBJ1-2; cdr3_nt: TGTGCCAGCTCACCACCGGTGGACAGGCGGGGTGGCTACACCTTC; cdr3_aa: CASSPPVDRRGGYTF
clone_size: NA; v_call: TRBV28; d_call: TRBD1; j_call: TRBJ1-4; cdr3_nt: TGTGCCAGCAGTTACACAGGGGGCGGGGCTAATGAAAAACTGTTTTTT; cdr3_aa: CASSYTGGGANEKLFF
clone_size: NA; v_call: TRBV7-6; d_call: TRBD2; j_call: TRBJ2-5; cdr3_nt: TGTGCCAGCAGCTTACTGGCGGGGGGGCCGGGAGAGACCCAGTACTTC; cdr3_aa: CASSLLAGGPGETQYF
clone_size: NA; v_call: TRBV5-6; d_call: TRBD2; j_call: TRBJ2-7; cdr3_nt: TGTGCCAGCAGCTTGGGAGCCCCAGCGGGAGTGCAGTACTTC; cdr3_aa: CASSLGAPAGVQYF
clone_size: NA; v_call: TRBV3-1/TRBV3-2; d_call: TRBD2; j_call: TRBJ2-2; cdr3_nt: TGTGCCAGCAGCCAAGGGGCGGGAGGGACCGGGGAGCTGTTTTTT; cdr3_aa: CASSQGAGGTGELFF